These T cell receptor beta chains were read from a single sample in a study of human T cells and chemical hapten exposure. Using its own MiXCR run on the RACE reads, TCRdb lists one record per CDR3 protein. The sample yields approximately 400,000 distinct CDR3 sequences, about 5.1% seen once. This specimen was whole blood, taken in connection with sensitization to the hapten diphenylcyclopropenone (DPC). The receptors were sampled from a woman aged 50 to 60 with alopecia areata. Some clones in this sample may be carry-over from other donors' samples. Both conserved end residues are part of each CDR3. The D gene is left open where the match is weak. Rows may omit the clone size; those that give it use once, few, many or a size class.

abundance	v_gene	j_gene	d_gene	CDR3nt	CDR3aa
many	TRBV4-2	TRBJ2-1	TRBD1	TGTGCCAGCAGCCAAGGACAGGGCAATGAGCAGTTCTTC	CASSQGQGNEQFF
few	TRBV14	TRBJ2-3	.	TGTGCCAGCAGCCAAGAGTGGCTAGCCGCCACAGATACGCAGTATTTT	CASSQEWLAATDTQYF
few	TRBV6-2/TRBV6-3	TRBJ2-1	.	TGTGCCAGCAGTTACGGGGCGGGGATGCTCTACAATGAGCAGTTCTTC	CASSYGAGMLYNEQFF
many	TRBV7-6	TRBJ2-3	.	TGTGCCAGCAGCCGAGAGGACCTCTCAAGTAGCACAGATACGCAGTATTTT	CASSREDLSSSTDTQYF
many	TRBV12-3/TRBV12-4	TRBJ2-4	.	TGTGCCAGCAGTTTAAGTCCAGGGCAAAACATTCAGTACTTC	CASSLSPGQNIQYF
many	TRBV27	TRBJ1-2	.	TGTGCCAGCAGTTTTGGGGGCCGGGCCTATGGCTACACCTTC	CASSFGGRAYGYTF
many	TRBV14	TRBJ1-3	.	TGTGCCAGCAGCCAACAGAGGGCTGGAAACACCATATATTTT	CASSQQRAGNTIYF
many	TRBV11-2	TRBJ2-1	.	TGTGCCAGCAGCAGCCTAACGGATGAGCAGTTCTTC	CASSSLTDEQFF
many	TRBV5-1	TRBJ1-1	.	TGCGCCAGCAGCCTGGATATCAGCCCTGAAGCTTTCTTT	CASSLDISPEAFF
many	TRBV12-3/TRBV12-4	TRBJ2-7	.	TGTGCCAGCAGTTTAGGACCCGCAAGGGACTACGAGCAGTACTTC	CASSLGPARDYEQYF
.	TRBV18	TRBJ2-1	.	TGTGCCAGCTCACCACCCCTAGCCTACAATGAGCAGTTCTTC	CASSPPLAYNEQFF
many	TRBV28	TRBJ2-1	.	TGTGCCAGCACCTTTCCGTGGGTCAATGAGCAGTTCTTC	CASTFPWVNEQFF
.	TRBV9	TRBJ1-1	.	TGTGCCAGCAGCCCGAGGGGGTCGTACACTGAAGCTTTCTTT	CASSPRGSYTEAFF
.	TRBV12-3/TRBV12-4	TRBJ2-5	.	TGTGCCAGCACCCTGGGACGGGGAAACCCGGGGGAGACCCAGTACTTC	CASTLGRGNPGETQYF
.	TRBV10-1	TRBJ2-6	TRBD1	TGCGCCAGCAGGCGGGACAGGCCGAGCTCTGGGGCCAACGTCCTGACTTTC	CASRRDRPSSGANVLTF
.	TRBV6-5	TRBJ2-7	.	TGTGCCAGCAGTTATTCGGGGTTGTACGAGCAGTACTTC	CASSYSGLYEQYF
few	TRBV7-9	TRBJ1-5	.	TGTGCCAGCAGCCTGACATGGAATCAGCCCCAGCATTTT	CASSLTWNQPQHF
many	TRBV29-1	TRBJ2-6	.	TGCAGCGTTGAAGGAGTAGGGATCTCCGGGGCCAACGTCCTGACTTTC	CSVEGVGISGANVLTF
many	TRBV7-9	TRBJ2-5	TRBD1	TGTGCCAGCAGCGCCTGGACAGGGGGCGTTGAGACCCAGTACTTC	CASSAWTGGVETQYF
many	TRBV12-3/TRBV12-4	TRBJ2-2	.	TGTGCCAGCAGTTTAGTGGTGCCCGGGGAGCTGTTTTTT	CASSLVVPGELFF
many	TRBV7-9	TRBJ2-1	.	TGTGCCAGCAGCCTCCTTTACAATGAGCAGTTCTTC	CASSLLYNEQFF
many	TRBV18	TRBJ1-4	.	TGTGCCAGCTCACCAAGGACCGTCCGTAATGAAAAACTGTTTTTT	CASSPRTVRNEKLFF
few	TRBV27	TRBJ1-1	.	TGTGCCAAGCAGTGGGTACTCAACACTGAAGCTTTCTTT	CAKQWVLNTEAFF
.	TRBV10-3	TRBJ2-7	.	TGTGCCATCAGTGAGGGGCAGACCCGCTACGAGCAGTACTTC	CAISEGQTRYEQYF
many	TRBV12-3/TRBV12-4	TRBJ2-7	.	TGTGCCAGCAGTTTAGGGACTATGGCCGAGCAGTACTTC	CASSLGTMAEQYF
many	TRBV3-1	TRBJ2-5	TRBD1	TGTGCCAGCAGCCCCGGGACAGCAGAGACCCAGTACTTC	CASSPGTAETQYF
few	TRBV29-1	TRBJ1-2	.	TGCAGCGTTAACCAGGGGAGGGGAGGCATCTATGGCTACACCTTC	CSVNQGRGGIYGYTF
many	TRBV12-3/TRBV12-4	TRBJ2-5	TRBD2	TGTGCCAGCAGTTTGTTAGCGGGAGGGCCAGAGACCCAGTACTTC	CASSLLAGGPETQYF
few	TRBV7-6	TRBJ2-1	TRBD2	TGTGCCAGCAGCCGTAGCGGGAGGGCTTCCTACAATGAGCAGTTCTTC	CASSRSGRASYNEQFF
few	TRBV29-1	TRBJ2-6	.	TGCAGCGTTGACGCCAGACGCAGCTCTGGGGCCAACGTCCTGACTTTC	CSVDARRSSGANVLTF
many	TRBV6-5	TRBJ2-7	.	TGTGCCAGCCGCCGGGTGGGCGCTCCCTACGAGCAGTACTTC	CASRRVGAPYEQYF
many	TRBV6-2/TRBV6-3	TRBJ2-3	TRBD1	TGTGCCAGCAGTTACGATGGACAGGGGGCGAGGGGCGCAGATACGCAGTATTTT	CASSYDGQGARGADTQYF
many	TRBV6-5	TRBJ2-7	.	TGTGCCAGCAGCAAGGACAGAGCCTACGAGCAGTACTTC	CASSKDRAYEQYF
many	TRBV5-1	TRBJ2-3	TRBD2	TGCGCCAGCAGCTTGGTGGCTAGCGGAGATACGCAGTATTTT	CASSLVASGDTQYF
many	TRBV6-2/TRBV6-3	TRBJ1-5	TRBD1	TGTGCCAGCAGCCGAGGACAGGGGGCCGCGAATCAGCCCCAGCATTTT	CASSRGQGAANQPQHF
.	TRBV20-1	TRBJ1-1	.	TGCAGTGCTAGAGCAGGTGCCGTTAACACTGAAGCTTTCTTT	CSARAGAVNTEAFF
few	TRBV9	TRBJ2-1	TRBD2	TGTGCCAGCAGCGAGGAGGGGACTAGCGGGAGGGAGGATGAGCAGTTCTTC	CASSEEGTSGREDEQFF
many	TRBV12-3/TRBV12-4	TRBJ2-7	.	TGTGCCAGCAGTTTAACAGGCCCCTACCCGAACTACGAGCAGTACTTC	CASSLTGPYPNYEQYF
.	TRBV7-8	TRBJ1-6	.	TGTGCCAGCAGTTACGCGGATAATTCACCCCTCCACTTT	CASSYADNSPLHF
many	TRBV7-9	TRBJ1-5	.	TGTGCCAGCAGCTTAAAGGGGTGGGGTCCGCAGTGGCCCCAGCATTTT	CASSLKGWGPQWPQHF
many	TRBV6-5	TRBJ2-1	.	TGTGCCAGCAGGTCCAGCTACAATGAGCAGTTCTTC	CASRSSYNEQFF
many	TRBV15	TRBJ1-4	.	TGTGCCACCAGCACCCCCGGGACTTCTGAAAAACTGTTTTTT	CATSTPGTSEKLFF
.	TRBV10-3	TRBJ1-6	.	TGTGCCATCAGCCAGGTTGAAGATTCACCCCTCCACTTT	CAISQVEDSPLHF
.	TRBV20-1	TRBJ2-3	TRBD1	TGCAGTGCTGATGGCGACAGGGTAATTACAGATACGCAGTATTTT	CSADGDRVITDTQYF
few	TRBV7-8	TRBJ1-2	.	TGTGCCAGCAGCTTAGAGGGCAGAAACTATGGCTACACCTTC	CASSLEGRNYGYTF
many	TRBV12-3/TRBV12-4	TRBJ2-5	.	TGTGCCAGCAGTTTAGGAAGGACGGGGGACCTCCAAGAGACCCAGTACTTC	CASSLGRTGDLQETQYF
.	TRBV14	TRBJ1-5	TRBD1	TGTGCCAGCAGCCAAGACAGGGGGATGTATAGCAATCAGCCCCAGCATTTT	CASSQDRGMYSNQPQHF
.	TRBV6-2/TRBV6-3	TRBJ2-1	.	TGTGCCAGCAGAAAAAGGGACCGCCCTTACAATGAGCAGTTCTTC	CASRKRDRPYNEQFF
.	TRBV10-3	TRBJ2-7	TRBD2	TGTGCCATCAGTGAGTCTCGGTGGCGGGAGGGCTCCTACGAGCAGTACTTC	CAISESRWREGSYEQYF
many	TRBV28	TRBJ2-1	.	TGTGCCAGCAGTTTCACAGCTACCTACAATGAGCAGTTCTTC	CASSFTATYNEQFF
few	TRBV29-1	TRBJ2-1	TRBD2	TGCAGCGTTTGGAGACTAGCGGGAGAGTACAATGAGCAGTTCTTC	CSVWRLAGEYNEQFF
few	TRBV5-1	TRBJ1-3	.	TGCGCCAGCAGCTTGGGGCACTCTGGAAACACCATATATTTT	CASSLGHSGNTIYF
.	TRBV12-3/TRBV12-4	TRBJ2-1	TRBD2	TGTGCCAGCAGAGGTAGCGGGGGGGCCGTTAAATCCTACAATGAGCAGTTCTTC	CASRGSGGAVKSYNEQFF
many	TRBV7-2	TRBJ2-7	TRBD2	TGTGCCAGCAGCCCCATTGGGCTAGCGGCCACCTACGAGCAGTACTTC	CASSPIGLAATYEQYF
many	TRBV28	TRBJ2-7	.	TGTGCCAGCAGTACCTCCGGGCGCGAGCAGTACTTC	CASSTSGREQYF
many	TRBV18	TRBJ1-2	.	TGTGCCAGCTCACCAAACCCCGGGGACTATGGCTACACCTTC	CASSPNPGDYGYTF
.	TRBV7-2	TRBJ1-1	.	TGTGCCAGCAGCCAAATGTCGACAGCCAACACTGAAGCTTTCTTT	CASSQMSTANTEAFF
.	TRBV2	TRBJ1-5	.	TGTGCCGGAGGGGGGAGGGGCAATCAGCCCCAGCATTTT	CAGGGRGNQPQHF
.	TRBV12-3/TRBV12-4	TRBJ1-1	.	TGTGCCAGCAGTTTTGGTAGCATGAACACTGAAGCTTTCTTT	CASSFGSMNTEAFF
many	TRBV5-1	TRBJ2-3	TRBD2	TGCGCCAGCAGTCCGGAACTAGCGGTCCCGCAGTATTTT	CASSPELAVPQYF